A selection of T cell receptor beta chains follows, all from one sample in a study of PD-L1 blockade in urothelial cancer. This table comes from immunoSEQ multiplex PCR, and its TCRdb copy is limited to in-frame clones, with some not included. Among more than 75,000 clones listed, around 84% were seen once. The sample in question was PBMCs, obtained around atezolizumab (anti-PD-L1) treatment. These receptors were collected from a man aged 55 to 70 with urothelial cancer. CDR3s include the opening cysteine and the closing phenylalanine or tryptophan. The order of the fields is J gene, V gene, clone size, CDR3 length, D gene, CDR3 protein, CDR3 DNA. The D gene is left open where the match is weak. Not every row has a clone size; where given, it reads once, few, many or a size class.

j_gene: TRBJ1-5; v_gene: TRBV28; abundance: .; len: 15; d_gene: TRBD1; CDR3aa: CASSSGGQGGQPQHF; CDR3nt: TGTGCCAGCAGCTCAGGAGGACAGGGTGGGCAGCCCCAGCATTTT
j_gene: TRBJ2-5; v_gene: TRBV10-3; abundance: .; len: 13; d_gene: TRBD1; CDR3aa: CAIRGQGEETQYF; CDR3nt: TGTGCCATCAGAGGACAGGGTGAAGAGACCCAGTACTTC
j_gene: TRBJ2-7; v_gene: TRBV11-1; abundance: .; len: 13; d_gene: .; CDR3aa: CASSLGQAGEQYF; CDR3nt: TGTGCCAGCAGCTTAGGCCAGGCAGGGGAGCAGTACTTC
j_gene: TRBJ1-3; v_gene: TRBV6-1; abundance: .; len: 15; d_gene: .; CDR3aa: CASSEGRVPGNTIYF; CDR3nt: TGTGCCAGCAGTGAAGGACGGGTACCTGGAAACACCATATATTTT
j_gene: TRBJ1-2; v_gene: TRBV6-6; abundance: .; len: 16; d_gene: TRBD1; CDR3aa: CASSSRTGAVNYGYTF; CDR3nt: TGTGCCAGCAGTTCCCGGACAGGGGCCGTCAACTATGGCTACACCTTC
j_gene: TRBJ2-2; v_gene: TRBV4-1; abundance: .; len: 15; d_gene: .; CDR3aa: CASSQEQAGFGELFF; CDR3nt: TGCGCCAGCAGCCAAGAGCAGGCAGGGTTCGGGGAGCTGTTTTTT
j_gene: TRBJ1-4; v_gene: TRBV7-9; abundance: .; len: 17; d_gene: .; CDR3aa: CASSYRTGRGSNEKLFF; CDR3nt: TGTGCCAGCAGCTATCGCACAGGGAGGGGATCTAATGAAAAACTGTTTTTT
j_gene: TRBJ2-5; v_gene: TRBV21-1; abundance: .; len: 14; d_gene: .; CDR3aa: CASSNQESRETQYF; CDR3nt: TGTGCCAGCAGCAACCAGGAATCAAGAGAGACCCAGTACTTC
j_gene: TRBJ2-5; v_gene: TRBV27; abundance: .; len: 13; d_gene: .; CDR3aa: CASSWSGRETQYF; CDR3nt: TGTGCCAGCAGTTGGTCGGGAAGAGAGACCCAGTACTTC
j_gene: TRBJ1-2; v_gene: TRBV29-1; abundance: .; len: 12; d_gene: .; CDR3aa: CSVESGVHGYTF; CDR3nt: TGCAGCGTTGAATCAGGGGTCCATGGTTACACCTTC
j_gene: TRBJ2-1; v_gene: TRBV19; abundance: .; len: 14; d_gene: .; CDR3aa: CASSIDSGRGEQFF; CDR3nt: TGTGCCAGTAGTATAGATTCAGGCCGGGGTGAGCAGTTCTTC
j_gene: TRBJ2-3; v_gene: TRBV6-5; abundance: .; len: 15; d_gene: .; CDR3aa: CASSYSTQGTDTQYF; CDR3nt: TGTGCCAGCAGTTACTCGACCCAGGGAACAGATACGCAGTATTTT
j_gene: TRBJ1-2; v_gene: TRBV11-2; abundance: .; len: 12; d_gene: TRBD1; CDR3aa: CASSLGQGGYTF; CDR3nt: TGTGCCAGCAGCTTAGGACAGGGAGGCTACACCTTC
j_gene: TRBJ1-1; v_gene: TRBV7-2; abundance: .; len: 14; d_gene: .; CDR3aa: CASSHGGGNTEAFF; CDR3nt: TGTGCCAGCAGCCATGGGGGGGGGAACACTGAAGCTTTCTTT
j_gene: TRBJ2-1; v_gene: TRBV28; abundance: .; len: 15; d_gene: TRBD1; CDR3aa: CASNAGQGFYNEQFF; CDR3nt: TGTGCCAGCAACGCGGGACAGGGGTTCTACAATGAGCAGTTCTTC
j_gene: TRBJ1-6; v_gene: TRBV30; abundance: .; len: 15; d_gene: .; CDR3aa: CAWSVHQAPNSPLHF; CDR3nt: TGTGCCTGGAGTGTACATCAGGCGCCGAATTCACCCCTCCACTTT
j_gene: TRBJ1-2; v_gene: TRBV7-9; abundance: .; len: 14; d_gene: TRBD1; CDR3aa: CASSPRDRRGGYTF; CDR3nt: TGTGCCAGCAGCCCCCGGGACAGAAGAGGCGGCTACACCTTC
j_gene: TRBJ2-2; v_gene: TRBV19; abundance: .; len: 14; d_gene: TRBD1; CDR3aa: CASSIGTGTGELFF; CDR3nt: TGTGCCAGTAGTATTGGGACAGGCACCGGGGAGCTGTTTTTT
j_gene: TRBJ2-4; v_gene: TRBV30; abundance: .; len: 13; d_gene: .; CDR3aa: CAYAPGTSNIQYF; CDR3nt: TGTGCCTATGCGCCGGGAACCTCCAACATTCAGTACTTC
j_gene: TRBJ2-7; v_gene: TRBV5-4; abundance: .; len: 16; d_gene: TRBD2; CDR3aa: CASSSAPPSGRWEQYF; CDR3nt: TGTGCCAGCAGCTCGGCGCCCCCTAGCGGGCGTTGGGAGCAGTACTTC
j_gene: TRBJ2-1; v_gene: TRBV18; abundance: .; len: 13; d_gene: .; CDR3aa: CASSQRVGGEQFF; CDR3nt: TGTGCCAGCTCACAGAGGGTAGGAGGAGAGCAGTTCTTC
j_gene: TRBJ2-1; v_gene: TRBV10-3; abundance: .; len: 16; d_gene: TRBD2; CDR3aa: CAISDPGTSGHNEQFF; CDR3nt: TGTGCCATCAGTGACCCCGGGACTAGCGGCCACAATGAGCAGTTCTTC
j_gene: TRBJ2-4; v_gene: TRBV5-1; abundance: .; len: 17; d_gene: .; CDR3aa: CASSSGLGWEDRGIQYF; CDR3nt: TGCGCCAGCAGCTCGGGCTTGGGGTGGGAGGATCGGGGCATTCAGTACTTC
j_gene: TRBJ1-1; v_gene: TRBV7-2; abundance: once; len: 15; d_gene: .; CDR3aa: CASSLAGTLNTEAFF; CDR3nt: TGTGCCAGCAGCTTAGCTGGGACATTGAACACTGAAGCTTTCTTT
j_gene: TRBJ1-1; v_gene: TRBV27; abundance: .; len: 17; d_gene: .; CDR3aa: CASSLSVAGARNTEAFF; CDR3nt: TGTGCCAGCAGTTTATCAGTGGCAGGGGCAAGGAACACTGAAGCTTTCTTT
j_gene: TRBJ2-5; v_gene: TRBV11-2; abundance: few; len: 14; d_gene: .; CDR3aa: CASSLGAGQETQYF; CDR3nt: TGTGCCAGCAGCTTAGGTGCAGGCCAAGAGACCCAGTACTTC
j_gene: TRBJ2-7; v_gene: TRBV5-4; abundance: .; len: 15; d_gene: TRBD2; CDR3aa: CASSFRAAGPYEQYF; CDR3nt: TGTGCCAGCAGCTTTAGGGCAGCGGGACCCTACGAGCAGTACTTC
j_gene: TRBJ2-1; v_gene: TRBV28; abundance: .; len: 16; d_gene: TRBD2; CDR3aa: CASSSASGGAGNEQFF; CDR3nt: TGTGCCAGCAGTTCCGCTAGCGGGGGGGCCGGTAATGAGCAGTTCTTC
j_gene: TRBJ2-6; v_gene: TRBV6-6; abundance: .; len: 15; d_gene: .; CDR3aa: CASRRERRGANVLTF; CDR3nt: TGTGCCAGCAGGAGGGAGAGGAGGGGGGCCAACGTCCTGACTTTC
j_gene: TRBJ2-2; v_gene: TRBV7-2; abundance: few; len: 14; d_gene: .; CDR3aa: CASRPPRSTGELFF; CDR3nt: TGTGCCAGCAGACCACCTAGGAGCACCGGGGAGCTGTTTTTT
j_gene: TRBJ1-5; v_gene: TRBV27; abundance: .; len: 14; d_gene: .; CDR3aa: CASSLGLSNQPQHF; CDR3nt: TGTGCCAGCAGTTTAGGACTAAGCAATCAGCCCCAGCATTTT